A single sample gave rise to the 18 T cell receptor beta chains below, sequenced in a study of blood T cells in healthy people across ages. For the second PCR, which ran for about 6 to 12 cycles, a sample-barcoded 5' primer and a J-beta primer mix were used. TCRdb reanalysed the 5' RACE reads using MiXCR and keeps one entry per CDR3 protein. In the table there are about 620,000 distinct CDR3 sequences, under 65% of which are singletons. Sequences were obtained from blood. These receptors came from an elderly woman in good health.

This clonotype was counted ten times or more. J is TRBJ2-7 and V is TRBV12-3 or TRBV12-4, with 8 bases lining up with TRBD1. V gave up 5 bases and J gave up 0 bases; unmatched junction bases: 6. The CDR3 is 15 residues long. The CDR3 protein is CASSPGQGPSYEQYF. In DNA, the CDR3 is TGTGCCAGCAGTCCCGGACAGGGACCCTCCTACGAGCAGTACTTC.

The chain has TRBV27 and TRBJ1-2; perhaps TRBD1 as D (5 bases). There are 16 residues in the CDR3. Germline V CDR1 and CDR2: MNHEY, SMNVEV (reference sequence). Trimming left V 5 bases short and J 2 bases short, with 18 bases between. The CDR3 bases are TGTGCCAGCAGTCCCGGGGGAAGCCAACAGAACTATGGCTACACCTTC. It codes for CASSPGGSQQNYGYTF.

This clonotype was observed many times. The J gene is TRBJ2-3, the V gene TRBV6-5; 12 bases are a match to TRBD2. The CDR3 totals 15 residues. CDR1 and CDR2 from the germline V gene are MNHEY and SVGAGI. V trimming: 8 bases; J trimming: 2 bases; junction bases outside the gene matches: 5. The CDR3 protein is CASRSSGGATDTQYF. The CDR3 DNA sequence: TGTGCCAGCCGATCTAGCGGGGGGGCCACAGATACGCAGTATTTT.

This clonotype was found many times. The rearrangement joins TRBV18 to TRBJ2-1, with 8 nucleotides matching TRBD1. V was clipped by 4 bases and J by 7 bases; unmatched bases: 6. The CDR3 is 14 amino acids. Germline V gives CDR1 KGHSH, CDR2 LQKENI. The CDR3 nucleotides read TGTGCCAGCTCACTTGGACAGGGAAATAATGAGCAGTTCTTC. Protein sequence: CASSLGQGNNEQFF.

This clonotype was seen a handful of times. The chain links TRBV5-1 to TRBJ2-1; the D gene is possibly TRBD2 (5 bases). Trimming cost V 5 bases and J 4 bases, with 16 bases left between them. CDR3 size: 15 residues. Germline CDR1 is SGHRS and CDR2 is YFSETQ. The CDR3 protein is CASRKGSTGYNEQFF. In DNA, the CDR3 is TGCGCCAGCAGAAAGGGCTCAACGGGATACAATGAGCAGTTCTTC.

The chain is built from TRBV5-6 and TRBJ2-3; D might be TRBD1 or TRBD2, each matching 6 bases. Germline loops: CDR1 SGHDT, CDR2 YYEEEE. V was cut by 2 bases and J by 6 bases, with 28 bases left in between. The CDR3 sequence is 19 residues long. The CDR3 bases are TGTGCCAGCAGCTTCGAGGGGCGGCGGTCCCTGGGGGGCAGTGATACGCAGTATTTT. It codes for CASSFEGRRSLGGSDTQYF.

This clonotype was observed once. The rearrangement uses TRBV2 and TRBJ2-1, with D hard to call. The CDR3 is made up of 15 amino acids. The V gene lost 4 bases and the J gene lost 6 bases, with 16 bases spanning the gap. Germline V gene lookup returns CDR1 SNHLY and CDR2 FYNNEI. CDR3: CASSALHYHGNEQFF. In nucleotides, the CDR3 is TGTGCCAGCAGTGCTCTCCACTACCACGGCAATGAGCAGTTCTTC.

This clonotype has a handful of counts. V gene TRBV7-9 combines with J gene TRBJ1-5; 9 bases line up with TRBD1. This CDR3 spans 15 amino acids. The ends lost 1 base at V and 6 bases at J; junction bases unmatched: 4. Per germline, CDR1 SEHNR and CDR2 FQNEAQ (reference sequence). Here the CDR3 reads CASSLVGQGSQPQHF. The CDR3 nucleotides are TGTGCCAGCAGCTTAGTTGGACAGGGGAGTCAGCCCCAGCATTTT.

J is TRBJ2-5 and V is TRBV20-1, with D maybe TRBD1 (5 bases). The CDR3 has 17 amino acids. The germline gives CDR1 DFQATT, CDR2 SNEGSKA (reference sequence). V was clipped by 3 bases and J by 4 bases, with 24 bases between them. The CDR3 protein is CSARGGDPQGRIETQYF. The CDR3 nucleotides are TGCAGTGCTAGGGGCGGAGACCCCCAGGGTAGGATAGAGACCCAGTACTTC.

The chain carries TRBV7-2 and TRBJ2-3; TRBD1 matches 7 bases. With 4 bases clipped from V and 4 bases from J, the junction kept 5 bases outside the gene matches. Per the germline V gene, CDR1 is SGHTA and CDR2 is FQGNSA. This CDR3 is 14 amino acids long. This chain's CDR3 is CASSSSDRADTQYF. In DNA form, the CDR3 reads TGTGCCAGCAGCTCTTCAGACAGGGCAGATACGCAGTATTTT.

This clonotype occurred a few times. The chain is built from TRBV12-3 or TRBV12-4 and TRBJ2-5; 12 bases agree with TRBD2. This CDR3 region has 16 residues. J lost 11 bases, V lost 5 bases, and 15 bases had no gene match. The chain's CDR3 is CASSAASGGAFSEQYF. CDR3 bases: TGTGCCAGCAGTGCCGCTAGCGGGGGGGCTTTCAGTGAGCAGTACTTC.

There are many counts of this clonotype. The chain has TRBV6-5 and TRBJ2-3, with 7 nucleotides matching TRBD2. This CDR3 has 14 residues. Germline CDR1 and CDR2: MNHEY and SVGAGI. The V segment lost 6 bases and the J segment 4 bases; nucleotides outside the gene matches: 7. The CDR3 protein is CASSSGLKADTQYF. In DNA, the CDR3 is TGTGCCAGCAGCTCGGGACTAAAGGCAGATACGCAGTATTTT.

At least ten counts were recorded for this clonotype. The chain joins TRBV6-5 to TRBJ2-1, with a possible D match to TRBD2 (7 bases). V lost 5 bases to trimming and J lost 6 bases, with 14 bases between them. The V gene's germline CDR1 is MNHEY and CDR2 SVGAGI. This CDR3 is 14 amino acids long. The CDR3 sequence is CASSILRGANEQFF. The CDR3 region has the DNA TGTGCCAGCAGTATACTTCGGGGGGCCAATGAGCAGTTCTTC.

The J gene is TRBJ2-3, the V gene TRBV24-1, with D unresolved. The CDR3 covers 13 residues. Trimming stripped 2 bases from V and 7 bases from J, with 9 bases between. Germline V gene sequence: CDR1 KGHDR, CDR2 SFDVKD. The CDR3 DNA follows: TGTGCCACCAGTGATTCACACCCCTATACGCAGTATTTT. Translated, it gives CATSDSHPYTQYF.

V is TRBV10-2 and J is TRBJ2-7, with unresolved D. Matching the DNA end better, TRBJ2-5 makes the J call doubtful. CDR1 WSHSY and CDR2 SAAADI come from the germline V gene. CDR3 length: 13 amino acids. The CDR3 region is CASSDFGQETQYF. CDR3 coding DNA: TGCGCCAGCAGTGATTTCGGACAAGAGACCCAGTACTTC.

The rearrangement uses TRBV9 and TRBJ1-6; the D gene is possibly TRBD1 (5 bases). The CDR3 is 16 amino acids. In germline, CDR1 is SGDLS, CDR2 YYNGEE. V was shortened by 4 bases and J by 0 bases, with 11 bases between the two germline ends. CDR3 residues: CASSSHGGSYNSPLHF. CDR3 coding DNA: TGTGCCAGCAGCTCCCATGGGGGCTCCTATAATTCACCCCTCCACTTT. Combining the CDR3 with reference TRBV9 and TRBJ1-6 gives the whole variable domain DSGVTQTPKHLITATGQRVTLRCSPRSGDLSVYWYQQSLDQGLQFLIQYYNGEERAKGNILERFSAQQFPDLHSELNLSSLELGDSALYFCASSSHGGSYNSPLHFGNGTRLTVT.

The chain joins TRBV20-1 to TRBJ2-7, with D possibly matching TRBD2 (5 bases). Deletions cut 5 bases from V and 7 bases from J, with 30 bases between. The germline V gene has CDR1 DFQATT and CDR2 SNEGSKA (reference sequence). CDR3 length equals 17 residues. This CDR3 reads CSALKAGGHSIHNEQYF. The CDR3 DNA sequence: TGCAGTGCTCTAAAGGCGGGCGGTCACTCGATTCACAATGAGCAGTACTTC.

The rearrangement uses TRBV12-5 and TRBJ1-6; TRBD1 matches at 8 bases. Germline V gene sequence: CDR1 LGHNT, CDR2 FRNRAP. There are 15 residues in the CDR3. The ends lost 5 bases at V and 4 bases at J; junction bases unmatched: 4. The CDR3 sequence: CASGGQGMYNSPLHF. In DNA form, the CDR3 reads TGTGCTAGTGGTGGACAGGGAATGTATAATTCACCCCTCCACTTT.